Listed below are T cell receptor beta chains from one sample, sequenced in a study of blood T cell repertoires in COVID-19. Generated by immunoSEQ multiplex PCR, the TCRdb table keeps only in-frame clones and is missing some. The sample lists a few hundred thousand clones, roughly 88% occurring once. Sequencing was done on a sample of PBMCs or T cells enriched from blood (not recorded which). The receptors come from a young woman who had been exposed to COVID-19. Each CDR3 is given without its conserved first and last residue. Each record gives: V gene, J gene, CDR3 protein.

v_gene: TRBV19
j_gene: TRBJ1-2
CDR3aa: ASSTLIDSQNYGYT

v_gene: TRBV6-5
j_gene: TRBJ2-7
CDR3aa: ASSPDRASYEQY

v_gene: TRBV2
j_gene: TRBJ2-1
CDR3aa: ASSESRGEQF

v_gene: TRBV6-5
j_gene: TRBJ1-4
CDR3aa: ASITPPGKLF

v_gene: TRBV30
j_gene: TRBJ2-2
CDR3aa: ASRQGGTGELF

v_gene: TRBV5-1
j_gene: TRBJ2-7
CDR3aa: ASSLVAGGVYEQY

v_gene: TRBV28
j_gene: TRBJ1-1
CDR3aa: ASNPLGREAEAF

v_gene: TRBV2
j_gene: TRBJ1-2
CDR3aa: ASRDRTGEHYGYT

v_gene: TRBV15
j_gene: TRBJ2-5
CDR3aa: ATSRAWQGARETQY

v_gene: TRBV7-8
j_gene: TRBJ2-7
CDR3aa: ASSLGSIGYEQY

v_gene: TRBV27
j_gene: TRBJ2-1
CDR3aa: ASSQGLAGYNEQF

v_gene: TRBV19
j_gene: TRBJ1-5
CDR3aa: ASSSIGQGSNQPQH

v_gene: TRBV2
j_gene: TRBJ2-7
CDR3aa: ASSERAGSYEQY

v_gene: TRBV7-9
j_gene: TRBJ2-1
CDR3aa: ASSLGTGGNYNEQF

v_gene: TRBV28
j_gene: TRBJ2-2
CDR3aa: ASSPDRENTGELF

v_gene: TRBV12-3/TRBV12-4
j_gene: TRBJ1-4
CDR3aa: ASTGWTNEKLF

v_gene: TRBV10-3
j_gene: TRBJ1-1
CDR3aa: AISEGTGGYTEAF

v_gene: TRBV2
j_gene: TRBJ2-7
CDR3aa: ASRVYGGGSSYEQY

v_gene: TRBV29-1
j_gene: TRBJ1-1
CDR3aa: SVGDSRGPEAF

v_gene: TRBV2
j_gene: TRBJ1-2
CDR3aa: ASSEGLAGAYGYT

v_gene: TRBV5-5
j_gene: TRBJ2-7
CDR3aa: ASSWGQGYDEQY

v_gene: TRBV18
j_gene: TRBJ2-2
CDR3aa: ASSLGQALTGELF

v_gene: TRBV6-5
j_gene: TRBJ1-1
CDR3aa: ASSWKRTLDTEAF

v_gene: TRBV2
j_gene: TRBJ1-1
CDR3aa: ASLLQGIVTEAF

v_gene: TRBV6-5
j_gene: TRBJ2-3
CDR3aa: ASRRGGPDTQY

v_gene: TRBV27
j_gene: TRBJ1-5
CDR3aa: ASRSGLSNQPQH

v_gene: TRBV7-2
j_gene: TRBJ1-2
CDR3aa: ASSPQQGSVGGYT

v_gene: TRBV18
j_gene: TRBJ2-7
CDR3aa: ASSPVAGVEQY

v_gene: TRBV5-6
j_gene: TRBJ2-1
CDR3aa: ASSPLVAGGSNEQF

v_gene: TRBV7-6
j_gene: TRBJ1-4
CDR3aa: ASRLGTGANEKLF

v_gene: TRBV7-2
j_gene: TRBJ1-1
CDR3aa: ASSLQGENTEAF

v_gene: TRBV10-2
j_gene: TRBJ2-2
CDR3aa: ASFHGELF

v_gene: TRBV7-3
j_gene: TRBJ2-7
CDR3aa: ASSLTAGRAGEQY

v_gene: TRBV7-6
j_gene: TRBJ2-7
CDR3aa: ASSLEGQGGEQY

v_gene: TRBV10-3
j_gene: TRBJ1-3
CDR3aa: AISIGDRGKNTIY

v_gene: TRBV29-1
j_gene: TRBJ2-1
CDR3aa: SVQGAISYNEQF

v_gene: TRBV29-1
j_gene: TRBJ1-2
CDR3aa: AIDLTGKSYT

v_gene: TRBV6-5
j_gene: TRBJ2-3
CDR3aa: ASQRVNWDTQY

v_gene: TRBV5-1
j_gene: TRBJ2-7
CDR3aa: ASSLDGQAYEQY

v_gene: TRBV11-3
j_gene: TRBJ1-1
CDR3aa: ASSTRQGAEAF

v_gene: TRBV30
j_gene: TRBJ1-1
CDR3aa: AWSAGVNTEAF

v_gene: TRBV28
j_gene: TRBJ1-5
CDR3aa: ASSSGQPNQPQH

v_gene: TRBV28
j_gene: TRBJ2-3
CDR3aa: ASRGAGLGTDTQY

v_gene: TRBV5-6
j_gene: TRBJ1-2
CDR3aa: ASSTTGYGYT

v_gene: TRBV6-5
j_gene: TRBJ1-2
CDR3aa: ASMGLNYGYT

v_gene: TRBV20-1
j_gene: TRBJ2-7
CDR3aa: SASSRTSGGFEQY

v_gene: TRBV19
j_gene: TRBJ1-5
CDR3aa: ASSIGENQPQH

v_gene: TRBV27
j_gene: TRBJ2-7
CDR3aa: ASSLAGGLYEQY

v_gene: TRBV5-6
j_gene: TRBJ2-7
CDR3aa: ASSLVPEWQY

v_gene: TRBV5-5
j_gene: TRBJ1-1
CDR3aa: ASSRQGKGTEAF

v_gene: TRBV5-1
j_gene: TRBJ1-4
CDR3aa: ASSLGGGQKLF

v_gene: TRBV7-9
j_gene: TRBJ2-7
CDR3aa: ASTNPGQAYEQY

v_gene: TRBV5-4
j_gene: TRBJ2-1
CDR3aa: ASSLATSLDNEQF

v_gene: TRBV27
j_gene: TRBJ1-5
CDR3aa: ASSLAGTGDQPQH